This T cell receptor (beta chain) was recovered during a study of beta chain features in type 1 diabetes. The investigators reverse transcribed all of the isolated RNA, so they sequenced expressed TCRB transcripts. Here immunoSEQ multiplex PCR was the method, and the copy in TCRdb shows in-frame clones only, minus some. The data show around 340,000 clones, 6.5% to 10% seen once. V was pared by 4 bases and J by 6 bases, with 7 bases of the junction left unmatched. Germline assignment: CDR1 SGHKS and CDR2 YYEKEE (reference sequence). The CDR3 spans 15 residues. Findings and limits, study-wide: When Type 1 diabetes patients were examined, their TCRB CDR3s proved moderately but significantly shorter in all four CD4+ subsets.

As to this clone: Its target is unknown.

This sequence joins TRBV5-5 and TRBJ2-1, with TRBD1 matching 10 bases. Material: central memory CD4+ T cells from blood. The source is a woman between 18 and 29 years old in good health. CDR3 protein: CASSPGQGLPNEQFF. CDR3 sequence (DNA): TGTGCCAGCAGCCCGGGACAGGGGCTTCCCAATGAGCAGTTCTTC. Drawing the rest from reference TRBV5-5 and TRBJ2-1, the complete variable domain is DAGVTQSPTHLIKTRGQQVTLRCSPISGHKSVSWYQQVLGQGPQFIFQYYEKEERGRGNFPDRFSARQFPNYSSELNVNALLLGDSALYLCASSPGQGLPNEQFFGPGTRLTVL.